The 6 T cell receptor beta chains below were found in one sample sequenced in a study of long-term antiretroviral therapy in people with HIV. A v3.0 immunoSEQ assay was performed at survey level. The table came from immunoSEQ multiplex PCR; TCRdb's copy has only in-frame clones and leaves some out. The profile shows over 35,000 clones, 94% of them singletons. The specimen comprised unsorted PBMCs, sampled almost 9.5 years after starting antiretroviral therapy. Receptors were obtained from a man aged 25 to 45 with HIV.

The rearrangement links TRBV28 to TRBJ2-1; 8 positions agree with TRBD2. V shed 4 bases, J shed 3 bases, and the junction held 8 bases outside the gene matches. Germline V lookup: CDR1 MDHEN, CDR2 SYDVKM. The CDR3 spans 16 residues. The CDR3 nucleotides are TGTGCCAGCAGTTACCGGCGGACTAGCATCTACAATGAGCAGTTCTTC. Translated: CASSYRRTSIYNEQFF.

V and J are TRBV4-1 and TRBJ2-3; D is possibly TRBD1 or TRBD2 (5 bases each). The V end lost 0 bases, the J end lost 4 bases, and 14 bases lay between the germline ends. Germline values: CDR1 MGHRA, CDR2 YSYEKL. There are 16 residues in the CDR3. CDR3 nucleotide sequence: TGCGCCAGCAGCCAAGACGGGACCGCTCGGGCAGATACGCAGTATTTT. It encodes CASSQDGTARADTQYF.

The V gene is TRBV9, the J gene TRBJ1-4, with D hard to call. Germline V gene data show CDR1 as SGDLS and CDR2 as YYNGEE. V lost 0 bases and J lost 5, with 5 bases in between. The CDR3 has 13 amino acids. Written as DNA, the CDR3 is TGTGCCAGCAGCGTAGACCAAAATGAAAAACTGTTTTTT. It encodes CASSVDQNEKLFF.

This chain links TRBV5-4 with TRBJ1-3; unclear D gene. This CDR3 spans 14 amino acids. V gave up 4 bases and J gave up 0 bases, with 8 bases separating them. Germline V gives CDR1 SGHNT, CDR2 YYREEE (reference sequence). Written as DNA, the CDR3 is TGTGCCAGCAGCCGCTGGGGCTCTGGAAACACCATATATTTT. Protein product: CASSRWGSGNTIYF.

This clone was detected once. V usage is TRBV4-1 and J usage is TRBJ2-3; 8 bases match TRBD2. In germline, CDR1 is MGHRA, CDR2 YSYEKL. V was clipped by 0 bases and J by 2 bases; unmatched bases: 7. This CDR3 has 17 residues. CDR3 region: CASSQDEAGEFTDTQYF. In nucleotides, the CDR3 is TGCGCCAGCAGCCAAGATGAAGCGGGGGAATTCACAGATACGCAGTATTTT.

This sequence joins TRBV10-2 and TRBJ2-2; TRBD2 aligns across 10 bases. The CDR3 sequence is 16 residues long. The germline CDR1 and CDR2 sequences are WSHSY and SAAADI. V was pared by 7 bases and J by 4 bases, with 9 bases of the junction left unmatched. CDR3 DNA: TGCGCCAGCAACTCAGCGGGGGGGCGTCCCACCGGGGAGCTGTTTTTT. This encodes CASNSAGGRPTGELFF.